This T cell receptor beta chain was sequenced during a study of response to subunit inactivated influenza vaccine. Study outcomes and limitations: Only a handful of new T cells, the authors suggested, are recruited with each seasonal influenza vaccination.

This clonotype was recorded many times. Its antigen is undetermined. TCRdb redid the calling of the RT-PCR reads with MiXCR, one entry per CDR3 protein. The repertoire holds hundreds of thousands of distinct CDR3 sequences, with about 8% as singletons. CDR1 SQVTM and CDR2 ANQGSEA come from the germline V gene. With 6 bases clipped from V and 0 bases from J, the junction kept 11 bases outside the gene matches. The CDR3 consists of 16 residues. The source of this sequence is a man between 45 and 75 years old who received an inactivated influenza vaccine. The genes are TRBV29-1 and TRBJ2-4; 7 bases match TRBD1. The sample here was PBMCs from blood, taken around 2 years after vaccination. This CDR3 reads CSVDSPGQLAKNIQYF. CDR3 in DNA: TGCAGCGTAGACTCTCCGGGACAGCTAGCCAAAAACATTCAGTACTTC.